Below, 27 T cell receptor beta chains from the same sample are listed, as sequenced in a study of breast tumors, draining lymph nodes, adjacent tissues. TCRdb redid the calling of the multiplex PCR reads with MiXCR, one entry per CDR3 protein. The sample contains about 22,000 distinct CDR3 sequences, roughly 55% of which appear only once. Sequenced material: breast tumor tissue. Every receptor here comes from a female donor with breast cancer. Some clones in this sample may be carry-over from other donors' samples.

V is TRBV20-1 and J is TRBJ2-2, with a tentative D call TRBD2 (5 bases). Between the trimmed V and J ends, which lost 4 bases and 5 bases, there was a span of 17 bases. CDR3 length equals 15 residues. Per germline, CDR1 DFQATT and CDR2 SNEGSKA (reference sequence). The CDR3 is CSATPSLSGTGELFF. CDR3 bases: TGCAGTGCTACCCCCTCGCTCTCGGGGACCGGGGAGCTGTTTTTT.

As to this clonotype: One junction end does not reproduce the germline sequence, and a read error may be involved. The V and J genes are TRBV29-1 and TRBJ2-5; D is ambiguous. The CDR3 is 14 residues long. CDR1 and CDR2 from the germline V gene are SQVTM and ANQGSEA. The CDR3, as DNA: TGCAGCGTTACCATACCGTCCTTGACTCGCCATAGTTTCTTC. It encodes CSVTIPSLTRHSFF. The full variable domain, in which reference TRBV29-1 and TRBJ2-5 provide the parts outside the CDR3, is SAVISQKPSRDICQRGTSLTIQCQVDSQVTMMFWYRQQPGQSLTLIATANQGSEATYESGFVIDKFPISRPNLTFSTLTVSNMSPEDSSIYLCSVTIPSLTRHSFFGPGTRLLVL.

The CDR3: CSVSSGGDTETQYF. CDR3 DNA sequence: TGCAGCGTTTCTAGCGGGGGTGATACGGAGACCCAGTACTTC. This chain joins TRBV29-1 and TRBJ2-5; 10 bases are shared with TRBD2. CDR1 and CDR2 from the germline V gene are SQVTM and ANQGSEA. The CDR3 sequence is 14 residues long. The ends lost 5 bases at V and 5 bases at J; junction bases unmatched: 8.

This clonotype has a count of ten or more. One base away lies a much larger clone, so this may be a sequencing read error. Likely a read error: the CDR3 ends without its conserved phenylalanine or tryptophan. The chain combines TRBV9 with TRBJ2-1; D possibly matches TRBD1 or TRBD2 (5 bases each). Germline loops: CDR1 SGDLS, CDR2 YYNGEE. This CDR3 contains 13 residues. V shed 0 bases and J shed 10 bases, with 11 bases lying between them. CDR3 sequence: CASSVVSRDEQFS. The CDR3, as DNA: TGTGCCAGCAGCGTAGTTTCCAGGGACGAGCAGTTCTCC.

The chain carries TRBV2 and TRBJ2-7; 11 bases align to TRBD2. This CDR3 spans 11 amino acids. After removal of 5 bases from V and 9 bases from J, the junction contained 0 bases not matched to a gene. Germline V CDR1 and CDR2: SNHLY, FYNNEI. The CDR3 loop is CASSLAGGQYF. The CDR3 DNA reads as TGTGCCAGCAGTCTAGCGGGAGGGCAGTACTTC.

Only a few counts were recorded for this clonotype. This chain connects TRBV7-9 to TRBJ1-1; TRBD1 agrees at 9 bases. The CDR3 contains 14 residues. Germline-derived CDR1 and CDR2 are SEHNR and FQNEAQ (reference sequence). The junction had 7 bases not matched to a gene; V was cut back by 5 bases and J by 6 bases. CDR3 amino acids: CASSTDRGTAEAFF. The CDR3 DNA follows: TGTGCCAGCAGCACGGACAGGGGAACCGCTGAAGCTTTCTTT.

The chain's CDR3 is CASTQPVNTEAFF. For the CDR3, the DNA is TGTGCCAGCACCCAGCCGGTGAACACTGAAGCTTTCTTT. The chain combines TRBV28 with TRBJ1-1; D gene ambiguous. The CDR3 has 13 amino acids. Germline V gives CDR1 MDHEN, CDR2 SYDVKM. Trimming took off 7 bases at V and 0 bases at J, with 9 bases between the two ends.

CDR3 residues: CASSSGLGGTQYF. In DNA, the CDR3 is TGTGCCAGCAGCTCCGGGCTAGGGGGTACCCAGTACTTC. The chain is built from TRBV5-6 and TRBJ2-5; perhaps TRBD1 as D (6 bases). This CDR3 has 13 residues. Germline values: CDR1 SGHDT, CDR2 YYEEEE. With 3 bases removed from V and 8 bases from J, the gap between germline ends came to 14 bases.

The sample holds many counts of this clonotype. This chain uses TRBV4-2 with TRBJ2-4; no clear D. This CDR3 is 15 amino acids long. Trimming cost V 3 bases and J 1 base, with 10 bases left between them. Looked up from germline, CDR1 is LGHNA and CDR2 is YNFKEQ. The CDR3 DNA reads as TGTGCCAGCAGCCAGGAGAGAGTCGCCAAAAACATTCAGTACTTC. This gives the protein CASSQERVAKNIQYF.

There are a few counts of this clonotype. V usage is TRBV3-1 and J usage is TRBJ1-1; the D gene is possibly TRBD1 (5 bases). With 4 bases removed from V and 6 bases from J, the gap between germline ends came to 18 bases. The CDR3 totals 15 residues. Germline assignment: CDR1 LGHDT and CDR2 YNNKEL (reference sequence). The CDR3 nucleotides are TGTGCCAGCAGCCCGAACAGGCCTCAGAGCGCTGAAGCTTTCTTT. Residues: CASSPNRPQSAEAFF.

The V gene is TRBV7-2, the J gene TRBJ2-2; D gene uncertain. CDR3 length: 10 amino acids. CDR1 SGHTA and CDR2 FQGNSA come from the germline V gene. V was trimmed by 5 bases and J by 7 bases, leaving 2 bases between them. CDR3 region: CASSSGELFF. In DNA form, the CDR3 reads TGTGCCAGCAGCAGCGGGGAGCTGTTTTTT. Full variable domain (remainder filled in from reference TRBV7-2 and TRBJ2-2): GAGVSQSPSNKVTEKGKDVELRCDPISGHTALYWYRQSLGQGLEFLIYFQGNSAPDKSGLPSDRFSAERTGGSVSTLTIQRTQQEDSAVYLCASSSGELFFGEGSRLTVL.

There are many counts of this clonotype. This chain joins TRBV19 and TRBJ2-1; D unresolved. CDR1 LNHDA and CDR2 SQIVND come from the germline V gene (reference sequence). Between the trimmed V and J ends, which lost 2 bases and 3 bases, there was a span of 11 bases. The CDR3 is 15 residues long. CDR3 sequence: CASSISTAFYNEQFF. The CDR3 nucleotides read TGTGCCAGTAGTATATCTACTGCCTTCTACAATGAGCAGTTCTTC. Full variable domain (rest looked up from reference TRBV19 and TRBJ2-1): DGGITQSPKYLFRKEGQNVTLSCEQNLNHDAMYWYRQDPGQGLRLIYYSQIVNDFQKGDIAEGYSVSREKKESFPLTVTSAQKNPTAFYLCASSISTAFYNEQFFGPGTRLTVL.

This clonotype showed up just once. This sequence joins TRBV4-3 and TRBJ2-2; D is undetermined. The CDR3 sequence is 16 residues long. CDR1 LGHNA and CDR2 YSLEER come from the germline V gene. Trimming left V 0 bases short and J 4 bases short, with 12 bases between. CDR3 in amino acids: CASSQDPGWVTGELFF. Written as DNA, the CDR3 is TGCGCCAGCAGCCAAGATCCAGGTTGGGTCACCGGGGAGCTGTTTTTT.

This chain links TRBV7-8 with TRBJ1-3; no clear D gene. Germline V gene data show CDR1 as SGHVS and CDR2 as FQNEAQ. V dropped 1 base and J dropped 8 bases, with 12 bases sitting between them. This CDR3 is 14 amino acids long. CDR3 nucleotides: TGTGCCAGCAGCTTAGAGGATTGGGTCCACACCATATATTTT. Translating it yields CASSLEDWVHTIYF.

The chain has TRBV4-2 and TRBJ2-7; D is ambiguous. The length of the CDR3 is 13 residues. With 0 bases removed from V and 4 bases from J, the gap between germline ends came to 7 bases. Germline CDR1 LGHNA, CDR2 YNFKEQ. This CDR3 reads CASSQDGFYEQYF. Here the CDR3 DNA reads TGTGCCAGCAGCCAAGACGGCTTTTACGAGCAGTACTTC.

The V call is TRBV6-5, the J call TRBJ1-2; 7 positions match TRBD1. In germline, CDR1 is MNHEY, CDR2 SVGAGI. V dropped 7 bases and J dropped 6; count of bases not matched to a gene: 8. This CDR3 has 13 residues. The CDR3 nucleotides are TGTGCCAGCATTGAGACAGGGAGGAATGGCTACACCTTC. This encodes CASIETGRNGYTF.

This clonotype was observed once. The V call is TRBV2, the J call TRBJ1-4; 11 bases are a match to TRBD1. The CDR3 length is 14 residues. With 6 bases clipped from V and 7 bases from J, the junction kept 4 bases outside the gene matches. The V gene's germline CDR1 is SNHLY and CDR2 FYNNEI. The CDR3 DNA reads TGTGCCAGCAGGACCGGGACAGGGGGTGAAAAACTGTTTTTT. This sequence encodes CASRTGTGGEKLFF.

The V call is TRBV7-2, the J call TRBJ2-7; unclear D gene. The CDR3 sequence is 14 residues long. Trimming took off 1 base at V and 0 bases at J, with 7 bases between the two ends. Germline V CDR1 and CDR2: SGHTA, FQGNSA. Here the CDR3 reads CASSLVLGSYEQYF. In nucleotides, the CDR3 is TGTGCCAGCAGCTTAGTTCTAGGCTCCTACGAGCAGTACTTC.

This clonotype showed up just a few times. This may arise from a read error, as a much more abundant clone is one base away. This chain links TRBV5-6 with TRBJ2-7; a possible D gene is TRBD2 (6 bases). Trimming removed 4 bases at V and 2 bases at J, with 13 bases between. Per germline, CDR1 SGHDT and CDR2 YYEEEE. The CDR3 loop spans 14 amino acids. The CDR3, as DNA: TGTGCCAGCAGCGAGGGACTTGCAGCCTACGAGCAGTACTTC. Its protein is CASSEGLAAYEQYF.

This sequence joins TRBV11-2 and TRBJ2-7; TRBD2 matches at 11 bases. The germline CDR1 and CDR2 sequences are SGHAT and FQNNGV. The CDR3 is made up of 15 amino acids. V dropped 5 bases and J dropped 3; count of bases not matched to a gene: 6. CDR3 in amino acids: CASSLPGLAGYEQYF. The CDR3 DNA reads TGTGCCAGCAGCCTCCCTGGACTAGCGGGCTACGAGCAGTACTTC.

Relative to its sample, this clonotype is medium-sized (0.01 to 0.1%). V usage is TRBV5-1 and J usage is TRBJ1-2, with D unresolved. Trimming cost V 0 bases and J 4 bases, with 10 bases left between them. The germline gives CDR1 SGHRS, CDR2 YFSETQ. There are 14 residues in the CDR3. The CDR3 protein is CASSLEGSSYGYTF. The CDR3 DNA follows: TGCGCCAGCAGCTTGGAGGGCAGCAGCTATGGCTACACCTTC.

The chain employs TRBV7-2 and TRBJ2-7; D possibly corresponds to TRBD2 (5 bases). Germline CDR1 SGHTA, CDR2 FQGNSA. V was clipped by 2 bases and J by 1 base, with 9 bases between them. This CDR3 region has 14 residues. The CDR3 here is CASSLQRNSYEQYF. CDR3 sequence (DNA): TGTGCCAGCAGCTTACAGCGGAATTCCTACGAGCAGTACTTC.

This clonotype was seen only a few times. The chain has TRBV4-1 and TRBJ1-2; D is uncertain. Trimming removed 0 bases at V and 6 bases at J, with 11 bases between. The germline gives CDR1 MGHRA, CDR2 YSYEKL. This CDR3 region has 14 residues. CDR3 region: CASSQDPGSHGYTF. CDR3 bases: TGCGCCAGCAGCCAAGATCCGGGGTCTCATGGCTACACCTTC.

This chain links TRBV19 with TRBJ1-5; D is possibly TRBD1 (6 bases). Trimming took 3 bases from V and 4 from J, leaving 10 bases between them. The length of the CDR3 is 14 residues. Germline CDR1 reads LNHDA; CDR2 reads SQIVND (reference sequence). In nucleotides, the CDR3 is TGTGCCAGTAGTATTCGACAGGCGAATCAGCCCCAGCATTTT. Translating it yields CASSIRQANQPQHF.

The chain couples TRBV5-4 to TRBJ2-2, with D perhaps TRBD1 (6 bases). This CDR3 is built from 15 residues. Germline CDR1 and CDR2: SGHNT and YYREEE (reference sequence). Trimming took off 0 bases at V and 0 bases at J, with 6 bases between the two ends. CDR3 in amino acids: CASSLDRANTGELFF. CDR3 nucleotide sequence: TGTGCCAGCAGCTTGGACAGGGCGAACACCGGGGAGCTGTTTTTT.

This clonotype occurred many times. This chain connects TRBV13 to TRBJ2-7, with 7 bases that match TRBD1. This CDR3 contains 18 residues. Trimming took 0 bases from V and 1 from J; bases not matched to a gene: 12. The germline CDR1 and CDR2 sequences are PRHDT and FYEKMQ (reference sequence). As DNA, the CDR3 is TGTGCCAGCAGCTTAGGAGAGATAGGGGGCACCGAATCCTACGAGCAGTACTTC. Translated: CASSLGEIGGTESYEQYF.

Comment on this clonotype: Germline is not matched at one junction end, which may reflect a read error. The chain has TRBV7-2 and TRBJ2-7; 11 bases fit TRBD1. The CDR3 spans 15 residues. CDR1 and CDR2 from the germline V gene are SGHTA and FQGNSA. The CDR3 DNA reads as TGTGCCAGCAGCCCTCTCGGACAGGGGGCCTACGAGCAGCACTTC. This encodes CASSPLGQGAYEQHF.